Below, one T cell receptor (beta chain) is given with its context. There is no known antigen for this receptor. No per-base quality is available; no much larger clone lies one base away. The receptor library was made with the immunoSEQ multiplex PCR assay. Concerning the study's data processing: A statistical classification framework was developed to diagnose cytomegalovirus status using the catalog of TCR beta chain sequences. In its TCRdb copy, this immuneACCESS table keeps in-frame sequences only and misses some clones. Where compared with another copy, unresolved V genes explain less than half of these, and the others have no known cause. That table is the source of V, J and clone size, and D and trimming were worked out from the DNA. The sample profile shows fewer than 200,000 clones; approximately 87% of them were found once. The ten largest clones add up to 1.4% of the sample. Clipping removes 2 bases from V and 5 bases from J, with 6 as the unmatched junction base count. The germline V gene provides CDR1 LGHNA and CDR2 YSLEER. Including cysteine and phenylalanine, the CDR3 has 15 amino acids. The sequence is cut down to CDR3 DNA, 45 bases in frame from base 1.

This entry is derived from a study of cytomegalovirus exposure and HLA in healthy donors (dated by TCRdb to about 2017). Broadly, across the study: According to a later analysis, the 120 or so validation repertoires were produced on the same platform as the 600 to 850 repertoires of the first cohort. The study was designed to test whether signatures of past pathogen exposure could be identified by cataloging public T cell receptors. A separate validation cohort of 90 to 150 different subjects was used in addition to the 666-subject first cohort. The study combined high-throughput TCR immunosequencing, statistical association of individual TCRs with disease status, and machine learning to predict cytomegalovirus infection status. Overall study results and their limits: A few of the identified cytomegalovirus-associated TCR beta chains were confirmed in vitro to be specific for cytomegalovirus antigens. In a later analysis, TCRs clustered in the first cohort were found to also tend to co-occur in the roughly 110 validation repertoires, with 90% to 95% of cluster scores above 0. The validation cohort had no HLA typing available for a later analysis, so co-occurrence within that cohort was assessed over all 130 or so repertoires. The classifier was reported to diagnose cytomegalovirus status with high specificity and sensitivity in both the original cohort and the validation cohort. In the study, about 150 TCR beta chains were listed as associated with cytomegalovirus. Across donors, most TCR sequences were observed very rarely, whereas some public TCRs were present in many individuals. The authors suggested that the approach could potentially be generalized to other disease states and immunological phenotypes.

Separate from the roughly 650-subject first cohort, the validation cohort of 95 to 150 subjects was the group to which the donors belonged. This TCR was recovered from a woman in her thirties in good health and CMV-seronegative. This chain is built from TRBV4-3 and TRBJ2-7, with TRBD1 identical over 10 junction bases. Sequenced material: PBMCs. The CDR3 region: CASSQSGTGVDEQYF. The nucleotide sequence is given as TGCGCCAGCAGCCAATCCGGGACAGGGGTGGACGAGCAGTACTTC.